The rows below give T cell receptor beta chains drawn from one sample of a study of blood T cell repertoires in COVID-19. Repertoires were generated with immunoSEQ multiplex PCR, while TCRdb's copy carries only in-frame clones and drops some. The sample includes nearly 200,000 clones, approximately 86% of them seen just once. Sequenced input: peripheral blood. The receptor set was obtained from a man aged 55 to 70 with COVID-19, enrolled during active disease. The CDR3 runs from the conserved cysteine through the conserved F or W. Clone size is stated in some rows and not others, as once, few, many or a class when expanded.

size: NA
V: TRBV5-1
J: TRBJ1-5
CDR3: CASSLDRPPPQHF

size: NA
V: TRBV11-2
J: TRBJ2-1
CDR3: CASSNAVPYNEQFF

size: NA
V: TRBV7-9
J: TRBJ1-1
CDR3: CASSQQGLTEAFF

size: NA
V: TRBV3-1/TRBV3-2
J: TRBJ2-7
CDR3: CASSHLKVTGGAQYF

size: once
V: TRBV12-3/TRBV12-4
J: TRBJ1-1
CDR3: CASQGLGNTEAFF

size: NA
V: TRBV28
J: TRBJ1-2
CDR3: CASSLDRRYGYTF

size: NA
V: TRBV7-3
J: TRBJ1-1
CDR3: CASSPTGNTEAFF

size: NA
V: TRBV5-4
J: TRBJ2-3
CDR3: CASSPPTGTQYF

size: NA
V: TRBV24-1
J: TRBJ1-5
CDR3: CATSDRPTSNNQPQHF

size: NA
V: TRBV28
J: TRBJ2-1
CDR3: CASSSFSRQRFNEQFF

size: once
V: TRBV18
J: TRBJ2-5
CDR3: CASSPTGQETQYF

size: few
V: TRBV7-2
J: TRBJ2-1
CDR3: CASSRLAVDQFF

size: NA
V: TRBV19
J: TRBJ2-5
CDR3: CASRARTRGETQYF

size: NA
V: TRBV4-1
J: TRBJ2-4
CDR3: CASSQVAENIQYF

size: NA
V: TRBV27
J: TRBJ1-6
CDR3: CASSFRGPTTGGDSPLHF

size: NA
V: TRBV24-1
J: TRBJ1-4
CDR3: CATSDSGQINEKLFF

size: NA
V: TRBV3-1/TRBV3-2
J: TRBJ2-3
CDR3: CASSPRFTDTQYF

size: once
V: TRBV27
J: TRBJ1-1
CDR3: CASSPLPGYDTEAFF

size: NA
V: TRBV7-9
J: TRBJ2-7
CDR3: CASSSTGTRVHEQYF

size: NA
V: TRBV7-9
J: TRBJ2-2
CDR3: CASSLLAGNPGELFF

size: NA
V: TRBV4-3
J: TRBJ1-5
CDR3: CASSQRGGNQPQHF

size: NA
V: TRBV5-4
J: TRBJ2-3
CDR3: CASSLDRTSGIDTQYF

size: NA
V: TRBV27
J: TRBJ1-5
CDR3: CASSFNGNQPQHF

size: NA
V: TRBV5-5
J: TRBJ1-1
CDR3: CASSRDGGNTEAFF